What follows describes a single T cell receptor delta chain. A much larger clone differs by one base, so this may be a read error. Other DNA sequences in this sample translate to the same CDR3. The sample belongs to a study of gamma-delta chains in newborns, infants, children. The overall study: Microbial exposure reportedly drives polyclonal innate γδ T cell expansion after birth.

Trimming at V came to 1 base and at J to 3 bases, leaving 2 bases not matched to a gene. The CDR3 consists of 16 residues. The germline CDR1 and CDR2 sequences are GEAIGNYY and EKD. TCRdb re-called the reads through CATT. The table has several thousand delta-chain clones, approximately 3.1% seen once. This clonotype was sampled from a child who was a newborn, infant or young child, either healthy, febrile or measles-vaccinated (not recorded which). Source material: blood. The chain recombines TRDV2 with TRDJ3; 7 positions agree with TRDD3. DNA for the CDR3: TGTGCCTGTGACACAGGGATACACTGGGACACCCGACAGATGTTTTTC. Its translation: CACDTGIHWDTRQMFF.